The sequence of this T cell receptor beta chain was determined in a study of regulatory T cells in long-lasting Graves disease (dated by TCRdb to the early 2020s). In terms of the full investigation: Antithyroid drugs had been taken for less than 3 months by newly diagnosed Graves' disease patients. The study was conducted in China and was registered as a clinical trial. Persistent Graves' disease patients were compared with newly diagnosed Graves' disease patients by peripheral blood TCR sequencing and RNA sequencing. A total of roughly 35 samples underwent TCR sequencing: around 13 from persistent and roughly 20 from newly diagnosed Graves' disease patients. The study at large found these results: Compared with newly diagnosed patients, persistent Graves' disease patients had lower TCR Shannon entropy and fewer highly expanded clones, which suggests clonal expansion. Persistent disease showed preferential use of TRBV28, TRBJ1-2 and TRBJ2-5, whereas newly diagnosed disease favored TRBV20-1 and TRBJ2-1. As a limitation, the authors acknowledged that the small sample size may reduce accuracy. Only peripheral blood was studied, because thyroid tissue, the primary lesion, was inaccessible. Patients with persistent disease shared more public clonotypes (fewer than 3,000) than newly diagnosed patients did (more than 900). Sequencing and analysis were limited to the TCR beta chain.

From the cysteine up to the phenylalanine, the CDR3 has a length of 15 residues. Here the CDR3 DNA is all that survives: 45 bases in frame from base 1. V loses 6 bases of germline sequence and J loses 5 bases, and the interval between the two ends is 22 bases. The germline V gene (reference sequence) yields DFQATT for CDR1 and SNEGSKA for CDR2. The library was built by means of multiplex PCR. The sequencer listed for this sample is Illumina HiSeq 4000. To build TCR beta libraries, CDR3 regions were amplified by Arm-PCR using iRepertoire HTBI primers. Before sequencing, the PCR products went through gel purification. On the study's bioinformatics: Gene usage analysis of CDR3 amino acid clonotypes relied on the 62 TRBV and more than twelve TRBJ segments identified across samples. Filtered high-quality paired reads were merged into contigs using COPE and FqMerger. BLAST was used to align contigs to the IMGT TRBV, TRBD and TRBJ reference genes, and CDR3 was defined following IMGT. Highly expanded clones were defined as clonotypes with a frequency above 0.1%. Shannon entropy was used to measure repertoire diversity, and the Gini coefficient was used to measure V-J evenness. A clonotype found in more than one individual was treated as public. The public reads were run again by TCRdb, first through fastp at Q25 and then through MiXCR, and only productive beta chains were kept. For every CDR3 protein sequence, its rows merge into one entry that carries the most common genes and DNA. The authors' filters were not applied to this entry. This sample is represented by 350,000 to 500,000 distinct CDR3 sequences; 12% to 15% of them were singletons. Roughly 15% of the sample is held by the ten biggest clonotypes.

There are a few counts of this clonotype. Its specific antigen is unknown. Base-call qualities are not available, and no considerably larger clone is one nucleotide away. The sample's time point label, in plain terms: newly diagnosed GD, antithyroid drugs for less than 3 months. RNA was extracted from PBMCs in TRIzol for both TCR sequencing and RNA sequencing. Graves' disease was diagnosed according to American Thyroid Association guidelines. Recruitment of patients was carried out at an endocrinology department in Xi'an, China. Each patient gave about 8.1 milliliters of peripheral blood, collected in an EDTA anticoagulant tube. Ficoll Paque Plus density gradient separation was used to isolate PBMCs, and no further T cell sorting was performed. An Agilent 2100 Bioanalyzer and agarose gel were used to check RNA quality, while a NanoDrop 2000 measured RNA concentration. The same specimen was also included in a second study, on T cells in Graves' hyperthyroidism and ophthalmopathy. The second source states: Stable Graves' hyperthyroidism was defined as no progression to ophthalmopathy during 18 months of follow-up. Hyperthyroidism patients were aged 18 to 65 years and newly diagnosed, with disease duration of less than 2 months. The study excluded patients with uncontrolled infections, other autoimmune diseases, pregnancy or lactation. Diagnoses were established on the basis of clinical symptoms, serum thyroxine and TRAb, thyroid ultrasound, and orbital computed tomography. For the first round of RT-PCR on the TCR CDR3, the HTBI primer set was used together with the Qiagen OneStep RT-PCR kit. Most expanded thyroid clonotypes (frequency above 0.001) were also detected in blood, suggesting blood repertoires may reflect thyroid immune responses. In cross-validation, a model built on a 13 V-J signature told ophthalmopathy apart from stable hyperthyroidism with just under 90% sensitivity and roughly 81% specificity, and in testing the same model reached 80%/75%. During validation, the model predicted progression to ophthalmopathy a median of roughly 7.1 months ahead of onset, with around 71% sensitivity and 72% to 80% specificity. TCR V-J signatures able to tell the groups apart were searched for in a discovery cohort of 100 or so patients, of whom 43 had Graves' ophthalmopathy and 55 to 65 had stable Graves' hyperthyroidism. Prospective prediction of ophthalmopathy was tested in an independent validation cohort of 18 to 20 hyperthyroidism patients and some 17 patients who later progressed to ophthalmopathy. The roughly 100 discovery patients were divided at random into training and test sets in a 7:3 ratio. In more than five Graves' hyperthyroidism patients, the study also compared T-cell repertoires from thyroid tissue with T-cell repertoires from blood. Once sampling was done, hyperthyroidism patients were given methimazole at a starting dose of 30 mg daily, whereas ophthalmopathy patients were given high-dose intravenous methylprednisolone. A second multiplex PCR round built the libraries, followed by size selection and purification. Sequencing of the libraries was done on an Illumina HiSeq2000 using paired-end 100 bp reads. SOAPnuke was used to process the raw data, throwing out any read that contained adapters or uncalled bases, had a mean Phred below 15, or lacked an exact constant-primer or identifier match. COPE v1.2.5 was used to merge the high-quality paired reads, and each unique nucleotide sequence was defined as a clonotype. MiTCR v1.1 was used to align the clonotypes against IMGT TRBV, TRBD and TRBJ reference segments. The analysis included only V-J combinations with a frequency above 0.0001, which together covered around 99% of the repertoires. The TCS score was defined as F50 (clonal expansion) divided by E x V (chaos), with BLOSUM62-based TCRdist calculated between CDR3 peptides within each V-J. Welch's t-statistics and random forest reduced roughly 530 V-J features to 10 to 15, which were used in a naive Bayes classifier (R e1071). Sample size was not statistically predetermined, and investigators were not blinded to group allocation. TCR Vbeta CDR3 sequencing of 135 peripheral blood samples (over 40 ophthalmopathy, under 80 hyperthyroidism and around 17 progressor patients) is reported in the paper.

This sample comprised peripheral blood mononuclear cells (PBMCs), obtained at new diagnosis, from a patient treated with antithyroid drugs. The receptor chain draws on TRBV20-1 and TRBJ1-2; a tentative D call is TRBD1 (5 bases match). This clonotype was sampled from a woman aged 45-60 years with Graves disease. Donor details come from another sample of the same person, matched by shared clones. The CDR3: CSARSEDRRIYGYTF. The DNA reads TGCAGTGCCAGAAGCGAAGACAGACGAATTTATGGCTACACCTTC.